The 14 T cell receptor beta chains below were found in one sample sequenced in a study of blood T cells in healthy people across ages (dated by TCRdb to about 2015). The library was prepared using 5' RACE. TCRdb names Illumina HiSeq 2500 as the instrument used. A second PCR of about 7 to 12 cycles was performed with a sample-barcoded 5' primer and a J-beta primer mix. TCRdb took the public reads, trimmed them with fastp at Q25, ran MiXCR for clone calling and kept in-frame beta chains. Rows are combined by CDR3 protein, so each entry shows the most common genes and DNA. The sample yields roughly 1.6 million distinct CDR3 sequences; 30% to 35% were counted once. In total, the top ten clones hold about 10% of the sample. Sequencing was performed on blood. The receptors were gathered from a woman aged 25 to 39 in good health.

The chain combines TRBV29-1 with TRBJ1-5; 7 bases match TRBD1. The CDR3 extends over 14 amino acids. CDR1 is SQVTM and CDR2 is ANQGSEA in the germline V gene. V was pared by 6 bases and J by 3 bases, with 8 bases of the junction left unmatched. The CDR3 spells CSVYSGQPNQPQHF. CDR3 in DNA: TGCAGCGTCTACTCGGGACAGCCCAATCAGCCCCAGCATTTT.

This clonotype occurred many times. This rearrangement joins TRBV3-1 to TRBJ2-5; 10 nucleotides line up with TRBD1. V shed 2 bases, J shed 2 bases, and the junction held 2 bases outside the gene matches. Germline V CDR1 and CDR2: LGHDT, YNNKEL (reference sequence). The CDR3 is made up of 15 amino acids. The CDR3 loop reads CASSQRTGGQETQYF. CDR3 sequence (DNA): TGTGCCAGCAGCCAAAGGACAGGGGGACAAGAGACCCAGTACTTC.

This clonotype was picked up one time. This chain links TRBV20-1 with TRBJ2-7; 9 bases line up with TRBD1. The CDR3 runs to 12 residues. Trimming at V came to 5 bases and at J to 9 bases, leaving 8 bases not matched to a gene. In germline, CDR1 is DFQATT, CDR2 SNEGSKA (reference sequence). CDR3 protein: CSARTGVDGQYF. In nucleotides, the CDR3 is TGCAGTGCTCGGACAGGGGTGGACGGGCAGTACTTC.

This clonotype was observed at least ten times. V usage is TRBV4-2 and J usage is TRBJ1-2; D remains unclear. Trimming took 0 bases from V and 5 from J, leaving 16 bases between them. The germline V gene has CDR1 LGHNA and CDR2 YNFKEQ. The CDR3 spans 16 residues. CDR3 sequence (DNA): TGTGCCAGCAGCCAAGATAACCGGGATTTAGGGTATGGCTACACCTTC. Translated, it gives CASSQDNRDLGYGYTF.

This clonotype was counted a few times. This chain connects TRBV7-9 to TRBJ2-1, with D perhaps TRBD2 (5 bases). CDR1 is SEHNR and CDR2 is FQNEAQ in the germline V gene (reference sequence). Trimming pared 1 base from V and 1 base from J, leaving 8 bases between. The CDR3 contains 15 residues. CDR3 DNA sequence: TGTGCCAGCAGCTTAGGTAGCGAGTCCTACAATGAGCAGTTCTTC. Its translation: CASSLGSESYNEQFF.

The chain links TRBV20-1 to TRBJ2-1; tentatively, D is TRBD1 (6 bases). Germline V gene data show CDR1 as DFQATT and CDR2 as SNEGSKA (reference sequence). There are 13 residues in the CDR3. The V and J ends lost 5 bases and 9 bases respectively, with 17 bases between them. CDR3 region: CSAELPGRGEQFF. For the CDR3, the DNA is TGCAGTGCTGAGTTGCCGGGCAGGGGTGAGCAGTTCTTC.

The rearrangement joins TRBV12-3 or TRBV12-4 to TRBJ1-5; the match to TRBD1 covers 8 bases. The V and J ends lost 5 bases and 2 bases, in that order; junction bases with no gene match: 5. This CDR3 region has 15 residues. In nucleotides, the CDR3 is TGTGCCAGCAGTCCCTCGGACAGGGGCAATCAGCCCCAGCATTTT. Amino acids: CASSPSDRGNQPQHF.

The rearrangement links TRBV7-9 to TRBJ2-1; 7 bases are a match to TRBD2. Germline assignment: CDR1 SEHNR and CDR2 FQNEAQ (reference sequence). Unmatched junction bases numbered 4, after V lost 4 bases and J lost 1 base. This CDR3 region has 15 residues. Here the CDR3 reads CASSSLGRSYNEQFF. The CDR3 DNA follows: TGTGCCAGCAGCTCCCTCGGGAGGTCCTACAATGAGCAGTTCTTC.

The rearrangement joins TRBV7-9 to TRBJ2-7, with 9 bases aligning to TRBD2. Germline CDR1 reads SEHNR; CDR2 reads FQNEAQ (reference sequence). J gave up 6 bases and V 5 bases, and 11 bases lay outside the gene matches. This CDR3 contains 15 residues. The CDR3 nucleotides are TGTGCCAGCAGCCCCGGACTAGCGCCCGCCAGCGAGCAGTACTTC. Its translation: CASSPGLAPASEQYF.

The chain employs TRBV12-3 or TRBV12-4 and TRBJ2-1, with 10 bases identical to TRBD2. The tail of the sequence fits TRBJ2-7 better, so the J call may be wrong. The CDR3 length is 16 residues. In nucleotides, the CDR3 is TGTGCCAGCAGTTTAAAACTAGCGGGGTGGGACAATGAGCAGTACTTC. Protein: CASSLKLAGWDNEQYF.

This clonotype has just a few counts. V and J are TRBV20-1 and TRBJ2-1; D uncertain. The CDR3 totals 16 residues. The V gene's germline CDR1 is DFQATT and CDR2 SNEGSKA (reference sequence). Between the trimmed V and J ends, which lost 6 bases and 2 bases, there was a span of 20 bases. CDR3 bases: TGCAGTGCGATCGTTAGGGCGGCCAAGGCCTACAATGAGCAGTTCTTC. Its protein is CSAIVRAAKAYNEQFF.

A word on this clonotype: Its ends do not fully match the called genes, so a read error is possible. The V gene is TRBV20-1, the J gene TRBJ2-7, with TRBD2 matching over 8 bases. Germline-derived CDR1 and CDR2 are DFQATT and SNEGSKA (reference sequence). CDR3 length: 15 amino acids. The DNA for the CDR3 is TGCAGTGCTAGAGACAGCCGGGACGGGGGGGTCGAGCAGGACTTC. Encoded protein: CSARDSRDGGVEQDF.

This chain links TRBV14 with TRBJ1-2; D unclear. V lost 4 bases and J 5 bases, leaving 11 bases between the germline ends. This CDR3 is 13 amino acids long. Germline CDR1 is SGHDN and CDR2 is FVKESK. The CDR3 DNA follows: TGTGCCAGCAGCCCAAGTTTGTCGTATGGCTACACCTTC. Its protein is CASSPSLSYGYTF.

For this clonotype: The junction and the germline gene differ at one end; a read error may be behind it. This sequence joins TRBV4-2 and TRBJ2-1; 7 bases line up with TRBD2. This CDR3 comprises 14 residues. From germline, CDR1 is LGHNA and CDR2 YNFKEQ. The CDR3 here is CASGQVSGNNEQFF. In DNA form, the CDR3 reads TGTGCCAGCGGCCAAGTGAGCGGGAACAATGAGCAGTTCTTC.